The 27 T cell receptor beta chains in this list originate from one sample, sequenced in a study of OX40 agonist ivuxolimab in advanced cancers. Data came from immunoSEQ multiplex PCR; TCRdb stores just in-frame clones and leaves some out. The table shows approximately 70,000 clones, with roughly 89% occurring only once. Sequencing used CD4+ or CD8+ T cells sorted from blood, obtained in a trial of the OX40 agonist ivuxolimab. These receptors were collected from an adult with an advanced solid tumor such as melanoma, head and neck, liver or kidney cancer.

The genes are TRBV19 and TRBJ2-7; TRBD1 matches 8 bases. Germline V CDR1 and CDR2: LNHDA, SQIVND (reference sequence). The CDR3 spans 14 residues. The V and J ends lost 6 bases and 5 bases, in that order; junction bases with no gene match: 9. CDR3 sequence: CASSRQGSMDEQYF. As DNA, the CDR3 is TGTGCCAGTAGCCGACAGGGGTCGATGGACGAGCAGTACTTC.

This sequence joins TRBV10-2 and TRBJ2-1; 11 nucleotides line up with TRBD2. J lost 4 bases, V lost 8 bases, and 4 bases had no gene match. CDR3 size: 14 residues. Germline-derived CDR1 and CDR2 are WSHSY and SAAADI. CDR3 DNA sequence: TGCGCCAGCGGGGGACTAGCGGATTACAATGAGCAGTTCTTC. Its protein product is CASGGLADYNEQFF.

The chain combines TRBV9 with TRBJ2-1, with 8 positions matching TRBD2. Germline CDR1 SGDLS, CDR2 YYNGEE. The CDR3 length is 15 residues. V shed 4 bases and J 1 base; nucleotides not matched to a gene: 4. The CDR3, as DNA: TGTGCCAGCAGCACTAGCGGTGATTCCTACAATGAGCAGTTCTTC. It specifies CASSTSGDSYNEQFF.

The CDR3 DNA is TGTGCCAGCAGCACAAAAACCGGGTATGGCTACACCTTC. Encoded protein: CASSTKTGYGYTF. This rearrangement joins TRBV7-3 to TRBJ1-2, with D uncertain. With 5 bases removed from V and 5 bases from J, the gap between germline ends came to 12 bases. The CDR3 loop spans 13 amino acids. CDR1 is SGHTA and CDR2 is FQGTGA in the germline V gene.

The V gene is TRBV30, the J gene TRBJ1-5; D is unclear. Germline V CDR1 and CDR2: GTSNPN, SVGIG (reference sequence). V was pared by 1 base and J by 0 bases, with 10 bases between. The CDR3 runs to 15 residues. DNA for the CDR3: TGTGCCTGGAGTGGAAGTTTTGATAGCAATCAGCCCCAGCATTTT. The encoded protein is CAWSGSFDSNQPQHF.

The chain has TRBV5-6 and TRBJ2-2; 10 positions match TRBD2. J was trimmed by 2 bases and V by 4 bases; bases with no gene match: 5. CDR1 is SGHDT and CDR2 is YYEEEE in the germline V gene. The CDR3 covers 16 residues. The CDR3 coding sequence is TGTGCCAGCAGCGCGGGACTAGCGACCAACACCGGGGAGCTGTTTTTT. Amino acid sequence: CASSAGLATNTGELFF.

The chain joins TRBV19 to TRBJ2-5; D gene ambiguous. This CDR3 has 14 amino acids. The germline V gene has CDR1 LNHDA and CDR2 SQIVND (reference sequence). Trimming stripped 2 bases from V and 4 bases from J, with 11 bases between. This chain's CDR3 is CASSILGIGETQYF. As DNA, the CDR3 is TGTGCCAGTAGTATACTGGGGATCGGAGAGACCCAGTACTTC.

The CDR3 region is CASIRRVESYNEQFF. The CDR3 DNA reads TGTGCCAGCATTCGCAGGGTAGAGTCCTACAATGAGCAGTTCTTC. V is TRBV2 and J is TRBJ2-1; perhaps TRBD1 as D (5 bases). Germline V gene data show CDR1 as SNHLY and CDR2 as FYNNEI. The CDR3 sequence is 15 residues long. V lost 7 bases and J 1 base, leaving 14 bases between the germline ends.

The rearrangement links TRBV5-1 to TRBJ2-3; the D gene could be TRBD1 or TRBD2 (5 bases each). Trimming stripped 2 bases from V and 6 bases from J, with 10 bases between. Germline CDR1 is SGHRS and CDR2 is YFSETQ. There are 13 residues in the CDR3. DNA for the CDR3: TGCGCCAGCAGCTTATCGGGGCTGGATACGCAGTATTTT. Translation: CASSLSGLDTQYF.

This chain connects TRBV9 to TRBJ1-1; 9 nucleotides line up with TRBD1. The CDR3 is 15 residues long. Per the germline V gene, CDR1 is SGDLS and CDR2 is YYNGEE. V lost 4 bases and J lost 5; bases outside the gene matches: 9. CDR3 in DNA: TGTGCCAGCAGCCCCCGCCCAGGGACAGGGACTGAAGCTTTCTTT. Translated: CASSPRPGTGTEAFF.

The chain employs TRBV4-3 and TRBJ1-4; unclear D gene. CDR1 is LGHNA, CDR2 YSLEER, per germline. Trimming cost V 4 bases and J 4 bases, with 4 bases left between them. The CDR3 contains 12 residues. CDR3 in amino acids: CASSRGNEKLFF. Here the CDR3 DNA reads TGCGCCAGCAGCCGGGGTAATGAAAAACTGTTTTTT.

This chain joins TRBV6-4 and TRBJ2-2; D not resolved. Germline V gene data show CDR1 as MRHNA and CDR2 as SNTAGT. Trimming removed 0 bases from V and 5 bases from J, with 7 bases in between. There are 14 residues in the CDR3. CDR3: CASSDSSSTGELFF. The CDR3 DNA follows: TGTGCCAGCAGTGACTCGAGTTCGACCGGGGAGCTGTTTTTT.

There are a few counts of this clone. The CDR3 region has the DNA TGTGCCAGCACCCGGGACAGGGGAGACTATGGCTACACCTTC. Translated, it gives CASTRDRGDYGYTF. The chain joins TRBV6-1 to TRBJ1-2, with 10 bases matching TRBD1. CDR3 length: 14 amino acids. The germline CDR1 and CDR2 sequences are MNHNS and SASEGT. With V trimmed by 7 bases and J by 3 bases, 5 bases remained unmatched.

V and J are TRBV5-1 and TRBJ2-2; no firm D call. CDR1 SGHRS and CDR2 YFSETQ come from the germline V gene. The CDR3 is 13 residues long. Trimming removed 5 bases at V and 3 bases at J, with 8 bases between. The CDR3 loop is CASRPMYTGELFF. Written as DNA, the CDR3 is TGCGCCAGCAGGCCGATGTACACCGGGGAGCTGTTTTTT.

This clone was recorded only once. This sequence joins TRBV5-1 and TRBJ2-7, with 7 bases aligning to TRBD1. Germline V gene lookup returns CDR1 SGHRS and CDR2 YFSETQ. Trimming at V came to 2 bases and at J to 4 bases, leaving 9 bases not matched to a gene. This CDR3 comprises 15 residues. The CDR3 loop reads CASSFRTGPGYEQYF. The CDR3 region has the DNA TGCGCCAGCAGCTTTAGGACAGGTCCAGGGTACGAGCAGTACTTC.

This chain uses TRBV9 with TRBJ2-5; no reliable D call. This CDR3 has 15 amino acids. Germline V gene data show CDR1 as SGDLS and CDR2 as YYNGEE. Trimming shortened V by 1 base and J by 4 bases, and 14 bases separated the two germline ends. CDR3 in DNA: TGTGCCAGCAGCGTAAGAGGACGGCAGGCAGAGACCCAGTACTTC. Its translation: CASSVRGRQAETQYF.

J is TRBJ1-2 and V is TRBV30, with D tentatively TRBD1 (5 bases). Trimming pared 5 bases from V and 2 bases from J, leaving 9 bases between. This CDR3 region has 12 residues. The V gene's germline CDR1 is GTSNPN and CDR2 SVGIG (reference sequence). This CDR3 is CAWLGVNYGYTF. CDR3 bases: TGTGCCTGGCTGGGGGTGAACTATGGCTACACCTTC.

This chain connects TRBV11-3 to TRBJ2-5; 8 bases are a match to TRBD2. The germline V gene encodes CDR1 SGHNT and CDR2 YENEEA. Losses at the gene ends were 5 bases for V and 4 bases for J; bases not matched to a gene: 6. This CDR3 is 14 amino acids long. The CDR3 is CASSPSAGAETQYF. CDR3 in DNA: TGTGCCAGCAGCCCATCAGCGGGGGCAGAGACCCAGTACTTC.

V usage is TRBV29-1 and J usage is TRBJ2-1; D not resolved. This CDR3 spans 14 amino acids. Trimming shortened V by 7 bases and J by 4 bases, and 17 bases separated the two germline ends. Germline V gene sequence: CDR1 SQVTM, CDR2 ANQGSEA. This CDR3 reads CSAPGNRIYNEQFF. Written as DNA, the CDR3 is TGCAGCGCCCCTGGGAACCGAATATACAATGAGCAGTTCTTC.

The table lists this clone with a count of one. V is TRBV6-5 and J is TRBJ1-2; possible D gene TRBD1, 6 bases. This CDR3 is 14 amino acids long. Trimming took 2 bases from V and 6 from J, leaving 13 bases between them. Germline CDR1 is MNHEY and CDR2 is SVGAGI. The CDR3 nucleotides read TGTGCCAGCAGTTACCAGGGGCAGGTGGATGGCTACACCTTC. It codes for CASSYQGQVDGYTF.

V and J are TRBV9 and TRBJ2-1; D gene unclear. Germline-derived CDR1 and CDR2 are SGDLS and YYNGEE. CDR3 length: 15 residues. V was clipped by 0 bases and J by 0 bases, with 7 bases between them. The CDR3 bases are TGTGCCAGCAGCGTAGATGCCGACTCCTACAATGAGCAGTTCTTC. Its protein is CASSVDADSYNEQFF.

The chain carries TRBV30 and TRBJ1-1; D unclear. CDR1 is GTSNPN, CDR2 SVGIG, per germline (reference sequence). The CDR3 length is 11 residues. V was shortened by 2 bases and J by 8 bases, with 9 bases between the two germline ends. The CDR3 spells CAWSMQTEAFF. CDR3 bases: TGTGCCTGGAGTATGCAGACAGAAGCTTTCTTT.

The V gene is TRBV9, the J gene TRBJ2-1, with TRBD2 matching 8 bases. The CDR3 runs to 15 residues. Germline CDR1 is SGDLS and CDR2 is YYNGEE. The V segment lost 0 bases and the J segment 6 bases; nucleotides outside the gene matches: 5. CDR3 in DNA: TGTGCCAGCAGCGTAGTAGCGGGGTTTAGCAATGAGCAGTTCTTC. It is translated as CASSVVAGFSNEQFF.

The chain combines TRBV19 with TRBJ1-5; maybe TRBD1 (6 bases). The V gene lost 3 bases and the J gene lost 1 base, with 16 bases spanning the gap. The CDR3 covers 17 residues. Per the germline V gene, CDR1 is LNHDA and CDR2 is SQIVND (reference sequence). CDR3 residues: CASSMGEGRGSNQPQHF. The CDR3 DNA reads as TGTGCCAGTAGTATGGGGGAGGGCAGGGGAAGCAATCAGCCCCAGCATTTT.

The CDR3 region has the DNA TGCGCCACCCTGTTGGCGACGCCCTCCTACAATGAGCAGTTCTTC. This encodes CATLLATPSYNEQFF. J is TRBJ2-1 and V is TRBV10-1; D call uncertain. The V and J ends lost 10 bases and 0 bases respectively, with 16 bases between them. Germline assignment: CDR1 WNHNN and CDR2 SYGVQD (reference sequence). The CDR3 runs to 15 residues.

This chain links TRBV7-2 with TRBJ2-3; D gene unclear. There are 14 residues in the CDR3. Germline V gene sequence: CDR1 SGHTA, CDR2 FQGNSA. V was cut by 5 bases and J by 0 bases, with 9 bases left in between. The CDR3 sequence: CASSPKRSTDTQYF. The CDR3 nucleotides are TGTGCCAGCAGCCCCAAGCGCAGCACAGATACGCAGTATTTT.

The chain links TRBV21-1 to TRBJ2-2. TRBV21-1 is described as a pseudogene. This CDR3 comprises 17 residues. The CDR3 DNA reads TGTGCCAGGCGGTTAGGCCGCCGCTTCATAGGACCCGGGGAGCTGTTTTTT. Encoded protein: CARRLGRRFIGPGELFF.